This T cell receptor beta chain is from a study of identifying expanded T cells in peripheral blood. Whole-study results and caveats: About 1.2 clones differed between technical replicates, versus 16.4 and 19 over time.

The method was immunoSEQ multiplex PCR; TCRdb's version includes in-frame clones alone and lacks a portion of them. The sample carries about 52,000 clones, less than 85% recorded once. About this clone: What it binds is unknown.

The sequenced sample was blood. The receptor's source is a person aged 18 to 75 in good health.

The chain's CDR3 is CASSQGASGTGAASYNEQFF. CDR3 nucleotides: TGCGCCAGCAGCCAAGGGGCTAGCGGGACTGGGGCCGCCTCCTACAATGAGCAGTTCTTC. The rearrangement uses TRBV4-1 and TRBJ2-1, with 9 bases fitting TRBD2. Germline V CDR1 and CDR2: MGHRA, YSYEKL. Losses at the gene ends were 1 base for V and 0 bases for J; bases not matched to a gene: 13. The CDR3 is made up of 20 amino acids.